Sequencing of this T cell receptor beta chain was carried out in a study of blood T cell repertoires in COVID-19 (dated by TCRdb to the early 2020s). Some background on the complete study: Samples from collaborators originated in the United States, Italy and Spain and spanned both the acute and convalescent phases of COVID-19. The prospective study material was composed of cDNA or gDNA derived from T cells, B-cell-depleted T cells, or PBMCs. Subjects who had been exposed to COVID-19, were actively infected with it, or had recovered from it provided the deeply sampled blood TCRbeta repertoires that made up the dataset. The repertoires were released in a freely available public database meant as a resource for research on the immune response to SARS-CoV-2. The samples were drawn from the first 160 participants of the ongoing ImmuneRACE study and from more than 1,000 subjects provided by 6 global collaborators. Sample metadata almost always included a de-identified subject ID, COVID-19 status, age in years and sex. Where available, HLA class I and class II types were taken from metadata supplied by the sample provider and were not determined by assay-based typing. The paper as a whole reports these results and caveats: Clinical and demographic metadata were provided uncurated, with the amount varying by source and participant.

Whole blood was collected in K2EDTA tubes by collaborating institutions according to the institutions' own protocols. Collaborator samples were shipped for TCRbeta analysis as frozen whole blood, isolated PBMCs, or DNA extracted from either sample type. TCRbeta CDR3 regions were amplified from genomic DNA using the immunoSEQ Assay, a bias-controlled multiplex PCR. As for the original processing: Within the assay, amplification of reference gene primers was used to estimate how many nucleated cells each sample contained. To quantify the absolute abundance of each unique TCRbeta CDR3 rearrangement, sequence reads were collapsed and filtered. For each sample, productive Simpson clonality was calculated as the square root of Simpson's diversity index across productive rearrangements. TCRdb took over this immuneACCESS table, retaining in-frame rearrangements with V and J assigned. Such tables are incomplete; in checked studies, under half of the missing clones stem from an unresolved V gene, and the remainder is unexplained. Clonal size and the V and J genes are those of that table, whereas D and trimming came from the DNA. In this sample the table shows around 270,000 clones, around nine tenths of which occur a single time. The ten largest clones take up around 0.84% of the sample.

Points on this clone: Its antigen is unknown. Base qualities are not provided; no much larger clone lies one nucleotide away.

The receptor's source is a man in his thirties or forties with acute or convalescent COVID-19. Sequencing was performed on peripheral blood.

Here is the DNA: TGTGCCAGCAGCGGCGGGGGGGCGAGGCCCACTGAAGCTTTCTTT. This is translated as CASSGGGARPTEAFF. The V and J segments used are TRBV9 and TRBJ1-1; possibly the D gene is TRBD1, per 6 matching bases. V loses 3 bases, J loses 4 bases, and the germline ends lie 16 bases apart. The CDR3, cysteine through phenylalanine, is 15 amino acids long. Just CDR3 DNA is preserved here, 45 bases in frame from base 1. The germline V gene yields SGDLS for CDR1 and YYNGEE for CDR2. Outside the CDR3, residues come from the reference TRBV9 and TRBJ1-1 proteins, so the full variable domain is: DSGVTQTPKHLITATGQRVTLRCSPRSGDLSVYWYQQSLDQGLQFLIQYYNGEERAKGNILERFSAQQFPDLHSELNLSSLELGDSALYFCASSGGGARPTEAFFGQGTRLTVV.